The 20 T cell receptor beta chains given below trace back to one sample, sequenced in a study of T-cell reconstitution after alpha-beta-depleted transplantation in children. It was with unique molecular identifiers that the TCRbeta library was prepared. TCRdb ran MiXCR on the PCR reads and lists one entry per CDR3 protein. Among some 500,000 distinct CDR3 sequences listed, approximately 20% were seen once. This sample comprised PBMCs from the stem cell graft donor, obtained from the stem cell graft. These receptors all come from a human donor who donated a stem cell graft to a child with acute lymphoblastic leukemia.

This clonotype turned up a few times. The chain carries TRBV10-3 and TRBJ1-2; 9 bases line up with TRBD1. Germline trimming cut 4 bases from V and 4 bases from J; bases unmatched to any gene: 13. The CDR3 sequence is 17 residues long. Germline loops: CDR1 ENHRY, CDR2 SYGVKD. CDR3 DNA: TGTGCCATCAGTGCCTCGGGACAGGGCAAGGGCGGCTATGGCTACACCTTC. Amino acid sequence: CAISASGQGKGGYGYTF.

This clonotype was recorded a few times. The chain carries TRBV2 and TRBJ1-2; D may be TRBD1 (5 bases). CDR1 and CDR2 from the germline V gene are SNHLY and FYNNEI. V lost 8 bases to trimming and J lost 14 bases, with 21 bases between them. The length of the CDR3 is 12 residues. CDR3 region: CASGYRDLERTF. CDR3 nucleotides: TGTGCCAGCGGATACCGGGACCTCGAGCGGACCTTC.

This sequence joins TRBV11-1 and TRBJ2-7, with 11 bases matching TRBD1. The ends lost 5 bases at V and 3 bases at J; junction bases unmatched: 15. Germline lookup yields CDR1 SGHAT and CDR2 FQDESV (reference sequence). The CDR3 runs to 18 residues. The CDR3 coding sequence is TGTGCCAGCAGCGAACGAATCCGGGACAGGGGGTACCACTACGAGCAGTACTTC. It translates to CASSERIRDRGYHYEQYF.

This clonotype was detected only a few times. CDR3 sequence reads: CASSGGTGVNNEQFF. DNA of the CDR3: TGCGCCAGCAGCGGGGGGACAGGGGTGAACAATGAGCAGTTCTTC. This chain links TRBV5-1 with TRBJ2-1, with 10 bases fitting TRBD1. With V trimmed by 4 bases and J by 5 bases, 6 bases remained unmatched. Per germline, CDR1 SGHRS and CDR2 YFSETQ. The CDR3 runs to 15 residues.

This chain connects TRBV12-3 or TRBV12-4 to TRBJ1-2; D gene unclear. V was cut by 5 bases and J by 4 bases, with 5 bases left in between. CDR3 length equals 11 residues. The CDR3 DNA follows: TGTGCCAGCAGTGACCTCTATGGCTACACCTTC. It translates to CASSDLYGYTF.

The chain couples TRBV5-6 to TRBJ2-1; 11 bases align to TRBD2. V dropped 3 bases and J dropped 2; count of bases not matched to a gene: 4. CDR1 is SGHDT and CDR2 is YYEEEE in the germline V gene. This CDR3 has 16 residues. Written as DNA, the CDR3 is TGTGCCAGCAGCTCGCTTAGCGGGAGGGCCTACAATGAGCAGTTCTTC. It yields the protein CASSSLSGRAYNEQFF.

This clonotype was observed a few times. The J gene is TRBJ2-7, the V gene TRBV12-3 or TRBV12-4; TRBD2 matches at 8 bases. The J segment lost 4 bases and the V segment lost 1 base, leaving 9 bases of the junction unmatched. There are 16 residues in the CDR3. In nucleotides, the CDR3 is TGTGCCAGCAGTTTAGGGGGAACTAGCGGACGTTACGAGCAGTACTTC. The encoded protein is CASSLGGTSGRYEQYF.

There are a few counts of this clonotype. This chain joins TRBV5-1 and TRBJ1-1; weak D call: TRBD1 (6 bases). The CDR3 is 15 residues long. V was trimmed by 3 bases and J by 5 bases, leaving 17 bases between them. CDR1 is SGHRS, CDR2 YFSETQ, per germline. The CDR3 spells CASSWGVRGVTEAFF. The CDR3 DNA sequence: TGCGCCAGCAGCTGGGGGGTCAGGGGAGTTACTGAAGCTTTCTTT.

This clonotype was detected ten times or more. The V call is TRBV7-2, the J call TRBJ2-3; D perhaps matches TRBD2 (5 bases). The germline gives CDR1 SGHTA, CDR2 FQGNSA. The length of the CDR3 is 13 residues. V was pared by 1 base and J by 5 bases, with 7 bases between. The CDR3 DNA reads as TGTGCCAGCAGCTTAGGACGGGGAGATACGCAGTATTTT. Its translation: CASSLGRGDTQYF. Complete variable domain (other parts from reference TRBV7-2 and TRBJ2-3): GAGVSQSPSNKVTEKGKDVELRCDPISGHTALYWYRQSLGQGLEFLIYFQGNSAPDKSGLPSDRFSAERTGGSVSTLTIQRTQQEDSAVYLCASSLGRGDTQYFGPGTRLTVL.

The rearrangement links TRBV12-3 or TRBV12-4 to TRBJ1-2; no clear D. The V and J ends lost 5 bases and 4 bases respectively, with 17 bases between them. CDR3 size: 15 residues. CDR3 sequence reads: CASSPDPGSSYGYTF. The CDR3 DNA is TGTGCCAGCAGTCCCGACCCTGGGTCTTCCTATGGCTACACCTTC.

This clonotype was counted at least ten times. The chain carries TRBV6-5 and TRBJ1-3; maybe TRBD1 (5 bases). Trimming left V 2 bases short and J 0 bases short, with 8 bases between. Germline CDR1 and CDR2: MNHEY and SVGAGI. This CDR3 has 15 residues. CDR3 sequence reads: CASSYGGSSGNTIYF. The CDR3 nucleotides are TGTGCCAGCAGTTACGGGGGAAGCTCTGGAAACACCATATATTTT.

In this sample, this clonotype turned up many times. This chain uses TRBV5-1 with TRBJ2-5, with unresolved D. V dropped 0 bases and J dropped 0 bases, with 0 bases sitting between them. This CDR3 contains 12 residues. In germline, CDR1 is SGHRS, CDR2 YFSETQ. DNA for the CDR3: TGCGCCAGCAGCTTGGACCAAGAGACCCAGTACTTC. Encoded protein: CASSLDQETQYF.

This CDR3 reads CASSFGFRRNQPQHF. In DNA, the CDR3 is TGTGCCAGCAGTTTCGGTTTCCGCAGAAATCAGCCCCAGCATTTT. The chain couples TRBV12-3 or TRBV12-4 to TRBJ1-5, with D uncertain. Trimming took 3 bases from V and 4 from J, leaving 13 bases between them. The CDR3 is made up of 15 amino acids.

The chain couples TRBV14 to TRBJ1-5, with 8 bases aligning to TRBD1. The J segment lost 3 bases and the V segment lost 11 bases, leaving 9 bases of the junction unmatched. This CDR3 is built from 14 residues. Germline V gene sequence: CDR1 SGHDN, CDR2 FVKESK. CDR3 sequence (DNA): TGTGCCTATATACAGGGGGACTTCAATCAGCCCCAGCATTTT. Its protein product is CAYIQGDFNQPQHF.

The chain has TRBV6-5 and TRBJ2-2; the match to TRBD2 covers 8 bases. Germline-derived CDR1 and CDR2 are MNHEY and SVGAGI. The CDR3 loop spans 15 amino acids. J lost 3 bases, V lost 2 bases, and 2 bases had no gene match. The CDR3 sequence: CASSYGREDTGELFF. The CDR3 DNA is TGTGCCAGCAGTTACGGGCGGGAGGACACCGGGGAGCTGTTTTTT.

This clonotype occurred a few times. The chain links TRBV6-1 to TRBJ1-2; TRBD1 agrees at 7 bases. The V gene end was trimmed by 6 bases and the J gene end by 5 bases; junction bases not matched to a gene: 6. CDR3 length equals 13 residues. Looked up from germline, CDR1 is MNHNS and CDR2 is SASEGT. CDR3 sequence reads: CASRPGQVYGYTF. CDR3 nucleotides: TGTGCCAGCAGGCCCGGACAGGTTTATGGCTACACCTTC.

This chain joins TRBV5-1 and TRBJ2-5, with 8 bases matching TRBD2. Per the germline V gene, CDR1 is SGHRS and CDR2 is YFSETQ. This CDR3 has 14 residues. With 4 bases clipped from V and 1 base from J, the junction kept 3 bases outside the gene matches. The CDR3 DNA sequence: TGCGCCAGCAGCGGCGGGACTAGCCAAGAGACCCAGTACTTC. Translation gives CASSGGTSQETQYF.

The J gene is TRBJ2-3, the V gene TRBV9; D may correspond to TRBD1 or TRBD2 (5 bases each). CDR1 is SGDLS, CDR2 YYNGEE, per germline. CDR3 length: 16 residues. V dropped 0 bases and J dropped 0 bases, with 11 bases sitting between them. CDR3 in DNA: TGTGCCAGCAGCGTAGGGCCGGGGCCTAGCACAGATACGCAGTATTTT. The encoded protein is CASSVGPGPSTDTQYF.

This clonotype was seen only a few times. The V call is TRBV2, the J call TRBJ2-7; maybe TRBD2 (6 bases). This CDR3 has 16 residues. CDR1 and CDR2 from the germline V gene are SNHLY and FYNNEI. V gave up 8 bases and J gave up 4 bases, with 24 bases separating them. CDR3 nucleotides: TGTGCCAGCCAAAGCCTCGCCGGGGCGGGACGTTACGAGCAGTACTTC. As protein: CASQSLAGAGRYEQYF.

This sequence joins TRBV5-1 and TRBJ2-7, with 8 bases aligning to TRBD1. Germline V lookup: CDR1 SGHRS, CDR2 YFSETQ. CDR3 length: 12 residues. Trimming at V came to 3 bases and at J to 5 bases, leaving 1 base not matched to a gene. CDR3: CASSWTGNEQYF. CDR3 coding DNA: TGCGCCAGCAGCTGGACAGGGAACGAGCAGTACTTC.